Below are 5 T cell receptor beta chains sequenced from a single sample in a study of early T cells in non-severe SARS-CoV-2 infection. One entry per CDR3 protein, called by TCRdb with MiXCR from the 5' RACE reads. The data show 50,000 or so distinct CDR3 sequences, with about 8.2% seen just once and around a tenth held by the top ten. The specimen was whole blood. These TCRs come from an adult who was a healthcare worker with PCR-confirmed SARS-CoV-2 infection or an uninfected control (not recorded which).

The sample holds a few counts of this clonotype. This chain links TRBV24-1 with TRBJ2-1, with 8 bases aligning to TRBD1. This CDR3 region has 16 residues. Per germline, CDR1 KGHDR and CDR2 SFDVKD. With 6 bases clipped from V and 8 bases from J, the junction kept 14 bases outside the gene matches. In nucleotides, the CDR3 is TGTGCCACCAGTCCAAGGACAGGGAGATTATGGGATGAGCAGTTCTTC. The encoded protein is CATSPRTGRLWDEQFF.

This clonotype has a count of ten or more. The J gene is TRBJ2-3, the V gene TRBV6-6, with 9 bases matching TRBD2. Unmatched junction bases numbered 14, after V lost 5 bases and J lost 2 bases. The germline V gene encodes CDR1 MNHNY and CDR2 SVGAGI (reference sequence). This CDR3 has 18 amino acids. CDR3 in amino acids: CASSNGLANTPYTDTQYF. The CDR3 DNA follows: TGTGCCAGCAGTAACGGACTAGCGAACACACCTTACACAGATACGCAGTATTTT.

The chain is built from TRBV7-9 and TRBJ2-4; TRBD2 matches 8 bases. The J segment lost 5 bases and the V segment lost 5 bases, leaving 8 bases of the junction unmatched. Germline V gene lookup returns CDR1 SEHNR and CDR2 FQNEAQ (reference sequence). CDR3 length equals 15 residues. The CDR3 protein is CASSKAGVGENIQYF. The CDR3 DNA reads TGTGCCAGCAGCAAAGCGGGAGTGGGGGAAAACATTCAGTACTTC. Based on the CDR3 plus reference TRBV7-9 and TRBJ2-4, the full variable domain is DTGVSQNPRHKITKRGQNVTFRCDPISEHNRLYWYRQTLGQGPEFLTYFQNEAQLEKSRLLSDRFSAERPKGSFSTLEIQRTEQGDSAMYLCASSKAGVGENIQYFGAGTRLSVL.

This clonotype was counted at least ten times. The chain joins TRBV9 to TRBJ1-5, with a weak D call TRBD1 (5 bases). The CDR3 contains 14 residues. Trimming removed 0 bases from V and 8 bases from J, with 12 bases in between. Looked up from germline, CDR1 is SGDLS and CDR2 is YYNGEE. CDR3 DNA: TGTGCCAGCAGCGTAGAACCGGGGGAGAAGCCCCAGCATTTT. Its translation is CASSVEPGEKPQHF. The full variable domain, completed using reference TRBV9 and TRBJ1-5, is DSGVTQTPKHLITATGQRVTLRCSPRSGDLSVYWYQQSLDQGLQFLIQYYNGEERAKGNILERFSAQQFPDLHSELNLSSLELGDSALYFCASSVEPGEKPQHFGDGTRLSIL.

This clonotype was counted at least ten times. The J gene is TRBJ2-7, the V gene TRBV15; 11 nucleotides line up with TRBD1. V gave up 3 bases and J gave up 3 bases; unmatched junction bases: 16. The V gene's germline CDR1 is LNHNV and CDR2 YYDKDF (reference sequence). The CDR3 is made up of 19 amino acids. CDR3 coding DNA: TGTGCCACCAGCAGCGTCGGGACAGGGGGTAGCGGGGTCCTCTACGAGCAGTACTTC. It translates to CATSSVGTGGSGVLYEQYF. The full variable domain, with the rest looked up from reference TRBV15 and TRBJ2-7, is DAMVIQNPRYQVTQFGKPVTLSCSQTLNHNVMYWYQQKSSQAPKLLFHYYDKDFNNEADTPDNFQSRRPNTSFCFLDIRSPGLGDTAMYLCATSSVGTGGSGVLYEQYFGPGTRLTVT.